This T cell receptor (beta chain) was retrieved from a study of blood T cells in healthy people across ages. For the second PCR, which ran for about 6 to 12 cycles, a sample-barcoded 5' primer and a J-beta primer mix were used. A minimum of 2.5 million CDR3-containing paired-end reads was obtained for each sample. TCRdb redid the calling of the 5' RACE reads with MiXCR, one entry per CDR3 protein. The sample lists around 800,000 distinct CDR3 sequences, around 62% occurring once. This clonotype was observed a few times. Antigen: not known. Germline-derived CDR1 and CDR2 are SGHTA and FQGNSA. V was cut by 5 bases and J by 4 bases, with 20 bases left in between. The CDR3 has 16 amino acids. Study-wide results and limits: Researchers deemed the diversity estimates from one million T cells underestimates.

Sequenced sample: blood. The rearrangement uses TRBV7-2 and TRBJ1-1; D is perhaps TRBD1 (5 bases). The clonotype was recovered from a young man in good health. Here the CDR3 reads CASSPRQSRRGTEAFF. CDR3 nucleotide sequence: TGTGCCAGCAGCCCACGACAGTCTCGGAGGGGCACTGAAGCTTTCTTT.